The present T cell receptor (beta chain) was sequenced within a study of blood T cell repertoires in COVID-19. Study context: Samples representing acute and convalescent COVID-19 were sourced from the United States, Italy and Spain. T cells, B-cell-depleted T cells, or PBMCs supplied cDNA or gDNA.

Trimming at V came to 1 base and at J to 4 bases, leaving 2 bases not matched to a gene. Germline values: CDR1 KGHDR, CDR2 SFDVKD. This CDR3 spans 14 amino acids. This clone was seen just once. Original processing methods: Estimates of nucleated cell counts were drawn from the amplification of reference gene primers. Sequencing was performed with immunoSEQ multiplex PCR; in TCRdb, only in-frame clones are kept and a portion is missing. V and J calls and clone size are given by that table; D and trimming were obtained from the DNA. The sample lists more than 20,000 clones; around 85% were seen once. This sequence was found in a man aged 50 or older with active or convalescent COVID-19. The chain links TRBV24-1 to TRBJ2-5; TRBD2 aligns across 7 bases. Input material: peripheral blood. CDR3 coding DNA: TGTGCCACCAGTGATTTTGGGGGGGGAGAGACCCAGTACTTC. This sequence encodes CATSDFGGGETQYF.